The 18 T cell receptor beta chains listed next were all sequenced from one sample in a study of CD8+ T cells in alopecia areata. Extraction of RNA preceded its reverse transcription into cDNA, which served as the sequencing template. This table comes from immunoSEQ multiplex PCR, and its TCRdb copy is limited to in-frame clones, with some not included. The table lists fewer than 200,000 clones, 50% to 60% of them singletons. The sample in question was CD4+ T cells sorted from blood, obtained at week 0. The source is a human donor with alopecia areata.

The table lists this clone with a few counts. The rearrangement uses TRBV5-1 and TRBJ2-7, with D tentatively TRBD2 (5 bases). V was clipped by 10 bases and J by 3 bases, with 32 bases between them. Germline CDR1 and CDR2: SGHRS and YFSETQ. CDR3 length equals 18 residues. CDR3 loop: CAREPRGEPVPRDYEQYF. CDR3 sequence (DNA): TGCGCCCGAGAACCCCGTGGGGAACCGGTGCCTCGGGACTACGAGCAGTACTTC.

This sequence joins TRBV7-8 and TRBJ2-4; 10 nucleotides align to TRBD1. From germline, CDR1 is SGHVS and CDR2 FQNEAQ. The ends lost 4 bases at V and 7 bases at J; junction bases unmatched: 4. The CDR3 length is 14 residues. CDR3 loop: CASSSPGQGNIQYF. The CDR3 nucleotides read TGTGCCAGCAGCTCCCCGGGACAGGGGAACATTCAGTACTTC. Variable domain in full (rest from reference TRBV7-8 and TRBJ2-4): GAGVSQSPRYKVAKRGQDVALRCDPISGHVSLFWYQQALGQGPEFLTYFQNEAQLDKSGLPSDRFFAERPEGSVSTLKIQRTQQEDSAVYLCASSSPGQGNIQYFGAGTRLSVL.

This chain connects TRBV30 to TRBJ1-1; perhaps TRBD1 as D (5 bases). CDR1 GTSNPN and CDR2 SVGIG come from the germline V gene (reference sequence). Trimming left V 1 base short and J 4 bases short, with 10 bases between. The CDR3 extends over 13 amino acids. The CDR3 spells CAWSAGFPTEAFF. DNA of the CDR3: TGTGCCTGGAGTGCAGGGTTTCCCACTGAAGCTTTCTTT.

The chain carries TRBV4-2 and TRBJ2-1; maybe TRBD2 (6 bases). Germline V gives CDR1 LGHNA, CDR2 YNFKEQ. V shed 4 bases and J shed 0 bases, with 7 bases lying between them. The CDR3 spans 14 residues. This CDR3 reads CASSPRGSYNEQFF. The CDR3, as DNA: TGTGCCAGCAGCCCGCGGGGCTCCTACAATGAGCAGTTCTTC.

This chain joins TRBV4-1 and TRBJ2-5; D may be TRBD1 or TRBD2 (7 bases each). The CDR3 covers 16 residues. V lost 1 base and J 2 bases, leaving 14 bases between the germline ends. CDR1 and CDR2 from the germline V gene are MGHRA and YSYEKL. As DNA, the CDR3 is TGCGCCAGCAGCCAAGGCAGGGGGGGGCCTCAAGAGACCCAGTACTTC. Its protein is CASSQGRGGPQETQYF.

The table lists this clone with a count of one. The rearrangement uses TRBV30 and TRBJ1-1; D call uncertain. The germline CDR1 and CDR2 sequences are GTSNPN and SVGIG (reference sequence). This CDR3 spans 14 amino acids. V dropped 0 bases and J dropped 4 bases, with 12 bases sitting between them. The DNA of the CDR3 is TGTGCCTGGAGTGTACCGGCAGCAGGCACTGAAGCTTTCTTT. This gives the protein CAWSVPAAGTEAFF.

The sample holds a few counts of this clone. The CDR3 sequence is CASSDPGQGPGANVLTF. CDR3 nucleotides: TGTGCCAGCAGTGACCCGGGACAGGGACCTGGGGCCAACGTCCTGACTTTC. The rearrangement uses TRBV6-1 and TRBJ2-6; 9 positions match TRBD1. Germline CDR1 MNHNS, CDR2 SASEGT. This CDR3 contains 17 residues. The J segment lost 2 bases and the V segment lost 3 bases, leaving 5 bases of the junction unmatched.

This clone was picked up a small number of times. This chain connects TRBV7-2 to TRBJ2-1, with TRBD2 matching 8 bases. This CDR3 has 17 amino acids. Germline V lookup: CDR1 SGHTA, CDR2 FQGNSA. The V gene end was trimmed by 4 bases and the J gene end by 1 base; junction bases not matched to a gene: 9. CDR3 DNA sequence: TGTGCCAGCAGCTCCCTAGTGAGCGGGGGTTCCTACAATGAGCAGTTCTTC. Its translation: CASSSLVSGGSYNEQFF.

The J gene is TRBJ1-5, the V gene TRBV30, with 7 bases lining up with TRBD1. The germline CDR1 and CDR2 sequences are GTSNPN and SVGIG (reference sequence). CDR3 length: 14 amino acids. V was pared by 0 bases and J by 3 bases, with 2 bases of the junction left unmatched. The CDR3, as DNA: TGTGCCTGGAGTGTAGGGACAGTCAATCAGCCCCAGCATTTT. The encoded protein is CAWSVGTVNQPQHF.

This chain connects TRBV4-2 to TRBJ2-2; 7 bases are a match to TRBD1. J was trimmed by 5 bases and V by 0 bases; bases with no gene match: 6. Germline CDR1 LGHNA, CDR2 YNFKEQ. CDR3 length equals 16 residues. The CDR3 loop is CASSQETGRGTGELFF. CDR3 DNA: TGTGCCAGCAGCCAAGAGACAGGGCGAGGGACCGGGGAGCTGTTTTTT.

This clone was observed a few times. This chain connects TRBV2 to TRBJ2-6; D remains unclear. The CDR3 spans 14 residues. V was shortened by 5 bases and J by 0 bases, with 5 bases between the two germline ends. Germline assignment: CDR1 SNHLY and CDR2 FYNNEI. CDR3 in DNA: TGTGCCAGCAGTTACTACTCTGGGGCCAACGTCCTGACTTTC. Residues: CASSYYSGANVLTF.

The sample holds one count of this clone. This chain connects TRBV13 to TRBJ2-7, with D unresolved. This CDR3 is built from 14 residues. The germline V and J ends were trimmed by 0 bases and 3 bases, with 9 bases remaining between them. CDR1 and CDR2 (germline): PRHDT, FYEKMQ (reference sequence). The CDR3, as DNA: TGTGCCAGCAGCTTAGGAGCAGAAGACTACGAGCAGTACTTC. This sequence encodes CASSLGAEDYEQYF.

This chain connects TRBV18 to TRBJ1-4, with D possibly being TRBD1 (5 bases). V was trimmed by 8 bases and J by 6 bases, leaving 19 bases between them. The CDR3 loop spans 15 amino acids. Per germline, CDR1 KGHSH and CDR2 LQKENI. CDR3: CASKLTGYVYEKLFF. The CDR3 region has the DNA TGTGCCAGCAAACTAACAGGTTACGTTTATGAAAAACTGTTTTTT.

V and J are TRBV4-2 and TRBJ2-3; TRBD2 matches at 10 bases. The CDR3 extends over 16 amino acids. Germline assignment: CDR1 LGHNA and CDR2 YNFKEQ. Unmatched junction bases numbered 10, after V lost 5 bases and J lost 5 bases. CDR3 protein: CASSAHERGGQDTQYF. The CDR3 DNA sequence: TGTGCCAGCAGCGCCCACGAGCGGGGGGGCCAAGATACGCAGTATTTT.

This clone was observed a few times. The chain carries TRBV5-5 and TRBJ1-5, with no clear D. The CDR3 has 14 residues. CDR1 SGHKS and CDR2 YYEKEE come from the germline V gene (reference sequence). Trimming pared 0 bases from V and 1 base from J, leaving 5 bases between. CDR3 residues: CASSLGQSNQPQHF. The DNA of the CDR3 is TGTGCCAGCAGCTTGGGGCAGAGCAATCAGCCCCAGCATTTT.

This chain links TRBV29-1 with TRBJ2-7, with 12 nucleotides matching TRBD1. This CDR3 comprises 15 residues. Germline CDR1 is SQVTM and CDR2 is ANQGSEA. Trimming cost V 7 bases and J 5 bases; bases outside gene matches: 12. The CDR3 reads CSAKTGTGGFDEQYF. Written as DNA, the CDR3 is TGCAGCGCTAAAACCGGGACAGGGGGCTTTGACGAGCAGTACTTC.

This chain uses TRBV30 with TRBJ1-5; D is perhaps TRBD1 (5 bases). V was clipped by 0 bases and J by 6 bases, with 15 bases between them. Germline lookup yields CDR1 GTSNPN and CDR2 SVGIG (reference sequence). CDR3 length: 15 amino acids. The CDR3 region has the DNA TGTGCCTGGAGTGTGCAGGCAGGGTGGGGTCAGCCCCAGCATTTT. The encoded protein is CAWSVQAGWGQPQHF.

This clone was detected only a few times. The CDR3 loop reads CASSPSGAGANVLTF. The CDR3 nucleotides are TGTGCCAGCAGCCCTAGCGGGGCGGGGGCCAACGTCCTGACTTTC. The chain has TRBV4-2 and TRBJ2-6, with 9 positions matching TRBD2. V was clipped by 4 bases and J by 4 bases; unmatched bases: 2. Per germline, CDR1 LGHNA and CDR2 YNFKEQ. The CDR3 covers 15 residues.